One and the same sample provided the 6 T cell receptor beta chains below, sequenced in a study of blood T cells in healthy people across ages. The second PCR ran about 6 to 12 cycles with a sample-barcoded 5' primer and J-beta primers. TCRdb reprocessed the 5' RACE reads via MiXCR and lists one record per CDR3 protein. This table has approximately 810,000 distinct CDR3 sequences, 25% to 30% appearing once. The material sequenced was blood. The receptors derive from a woman older than 75 in good health.

The V call is TRBV7-2, the J call TRBJ2-1, with TRBD2 matching over 9 bases. Looked up from germline, CDR1 is SGHTA and CDR2 is FQGNSA. V shed 1 base and J 8 bases; nucleotides not matched to a gene: 9. This CDR3 region has 16 residues. This CDR3 reads CASSLGSGGLYDEQFF. CDR3 DNA sequence: TGTGCCAGCAGCTTAGGAAGCGGGGGGCTGTACGATGAGCAGTTCTTC.

In the case of this clonotype: This may arise from a read error, as a much more abundant clone is one base away. The chain links TRBV6-5 to TRBJ2-3; 10 positions match TRBD1. The CDR3 loop spans 15 amino acids. CDR1 MNHEY and CDR2 SVGAGI come from the germline V gene. The CDR3 sequence is CASSYSGQGSDAQYF. The DNA of the CDR3 is TGTGCCAGCAGTTACTCGGGACAGGGGTCAGATGCGCAGTATTTT.

This clonotype has ten or more counts. The chain joins TRBV7-2 to TRBJ2-3; TRBD1 aligns across 7 bases. Germline trimming cut 2 bases from V and 2 bases from J; bases unmatched to any gene: 7. From germline, CDR1 is SGHTA and CDR2 FQGNSA. There are 16 residues in the CDR3. DNA for the CDR3: TGTGCCAGCAGCTTAAGGGTAGGGGGCTTCACAGATACGCAGTATTTT. It codes for CASSLRVGGFTDTQYF.

This clonotype appeared many times. The genes are TRBV30 and TRBJ1-2; D possibly corresponds to TRBD1 (5 bases). V was shortened by 0 bases and J by 4 bases, with 12 bases between the two germline ends. This CDR3 region has 14 residues. Per germline, CDR1 GTSNPN and CDR2 SVGIG (reference sequence). The CDR3 loop reads CAWSVGDSPYGYTF. DNA for the CDR3: TGTGCCTGGAGTGTAGGGGACTCACCCTATGGCTACACCTTC.

This clonotype was detected many times. The rearrangement links TRBV7-2 to TRBJ2-6, with 7 bases fitting TRBD1. Germline values: CDR1 SGHTA, CDR2 FQGNSA. The CDR3 is 16 residues long. Unmatched junction bases numbered 5, after V lost 4 bases and J lost 2 bases. Written as DNA, the CDR3 is TGTGCCAGCAGCTGGGCGACAGGGACTGGGGCCAACGTCCTGACTTTC. It is translated as CASSWATGTGANVLTF. Using reference TRBV7-2 and TRBJ2-6 for the parts outside the CDR3, the full variable domain is GAGVSQSPSNKVTEKGKDVELRCDPISGHTALYWYRQSLGQGLEFLIYFQGNSAPDKSGLPSDRFSAERTGGSVSTLTIQRTQQEDSAVYLCASSWATGTGANVLTFGAGSRLTVL.

The chain combines TRBV7-9 with TRBJ2-1; TRBD2 agrees at 13 bases. Germline V gene data show CDR1 as SEHNR and CDR2 as FQNEAQ (reference sequence). The CDR3 runs 15 residues. Trimming cost V 3 bases and J 13 bases; bases outside gene matches: 9. The CDR3 sequence is CASSLTSGGKETQFF. CDR3 DNA: TGTGCCAGCAGCTTGACTAGCGGGGGGAAAGAGACCCAGTTCTTC.